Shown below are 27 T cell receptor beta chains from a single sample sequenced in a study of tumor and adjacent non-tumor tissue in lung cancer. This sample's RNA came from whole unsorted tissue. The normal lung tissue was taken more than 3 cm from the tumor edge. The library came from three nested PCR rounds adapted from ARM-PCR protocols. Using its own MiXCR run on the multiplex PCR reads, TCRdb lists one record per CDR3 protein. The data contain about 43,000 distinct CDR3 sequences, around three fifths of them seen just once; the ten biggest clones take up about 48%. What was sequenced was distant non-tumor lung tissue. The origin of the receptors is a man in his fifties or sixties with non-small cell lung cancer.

CDR3 nucleotides: TGTGCCAGCCAAAGTAGGCCTGTCGATGAGCAGTTCTTC. Amino acid sequence: CASQSRPVDEQFF. This chain joins TRBV7-9 and TRBJ2-1; D remains ambiguous. The CDR3 spans 13 residues. Per the germline V gene, CDR1 is SEHNR and CDR2 is FQNEAQ (reference sequence). Trimming took 8 bases from V and 8 from J, leaving 16 bases between them.

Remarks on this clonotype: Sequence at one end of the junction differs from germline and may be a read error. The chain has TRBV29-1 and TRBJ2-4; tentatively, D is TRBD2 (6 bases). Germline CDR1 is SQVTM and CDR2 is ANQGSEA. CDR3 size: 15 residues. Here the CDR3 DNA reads TGCAGCGTTGAAGGCGGGGCACTGGCCAAAAAGATTCAGTACTTC. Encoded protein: CSVEGGALAKKIQYF.

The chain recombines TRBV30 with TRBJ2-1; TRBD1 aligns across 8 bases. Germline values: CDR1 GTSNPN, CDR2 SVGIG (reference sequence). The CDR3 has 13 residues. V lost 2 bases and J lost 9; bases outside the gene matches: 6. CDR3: CAWSRGQVGEQFF. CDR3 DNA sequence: TGTGCCTGGAGTAGGGGACAGGTTGGTGAGCAGTTCTTC.

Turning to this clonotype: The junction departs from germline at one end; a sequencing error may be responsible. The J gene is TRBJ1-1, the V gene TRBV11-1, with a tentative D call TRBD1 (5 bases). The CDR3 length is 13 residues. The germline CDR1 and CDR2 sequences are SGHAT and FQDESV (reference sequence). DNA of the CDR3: TGTGCCAACAGCCCCGGGACGGGGGATGAGGCTTTCTTT. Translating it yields CANSPGTGDEAFF.

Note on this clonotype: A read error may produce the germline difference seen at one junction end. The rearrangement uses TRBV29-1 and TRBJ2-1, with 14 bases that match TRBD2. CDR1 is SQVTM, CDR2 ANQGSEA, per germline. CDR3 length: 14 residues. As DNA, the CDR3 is TGCAGCGTGAGGCGACTAGCGGGAGGGGATGAACAGTTCTTC. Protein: CSVRRLAGGDEQFF.

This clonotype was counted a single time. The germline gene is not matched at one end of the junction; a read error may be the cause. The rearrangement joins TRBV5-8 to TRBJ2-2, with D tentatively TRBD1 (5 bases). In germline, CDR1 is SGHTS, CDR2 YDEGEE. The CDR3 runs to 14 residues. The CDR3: CASIRTLNTRELFF. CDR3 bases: TGTGCCAGCATCAGGACACTGAACACCAGGGAGCTGTTTTTT.

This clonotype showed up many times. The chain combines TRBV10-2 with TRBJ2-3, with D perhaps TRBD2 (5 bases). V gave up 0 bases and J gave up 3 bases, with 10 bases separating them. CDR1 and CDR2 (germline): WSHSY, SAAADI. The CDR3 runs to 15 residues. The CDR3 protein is CASSESSEGTDTQYF. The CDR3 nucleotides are TGCGCCAGCAGTGAGTCGTCAGAGGGAACAGATACGCAGTATTTT.

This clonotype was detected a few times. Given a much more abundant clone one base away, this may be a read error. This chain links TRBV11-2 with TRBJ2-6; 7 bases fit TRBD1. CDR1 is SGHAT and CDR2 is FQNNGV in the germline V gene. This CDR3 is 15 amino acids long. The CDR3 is CTSSPRGSGANVLTF. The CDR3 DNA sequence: TGTACCAGCAGCCCCAGGGGGTCAGGGGCCAACGTCCTGACTTTC. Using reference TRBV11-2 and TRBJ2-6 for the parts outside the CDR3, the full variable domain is EAGVAQSPRYKIIEKRQSVAFWCNPISGHATLYWYQQILGQGPKLLIQFQNNGVVDDSQLPKDRFSAERLKGVDSTLKIQPAKLEDSAVYLCTSSPRGSGANVLTFGAGSRLTVL.

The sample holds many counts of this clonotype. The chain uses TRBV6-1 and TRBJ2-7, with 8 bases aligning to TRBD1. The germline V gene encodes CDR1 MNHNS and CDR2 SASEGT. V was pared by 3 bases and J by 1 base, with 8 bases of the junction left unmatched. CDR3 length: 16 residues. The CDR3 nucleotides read TGTGCCAGCAGTGATTCCGGACAGGGAGTTTCCTACGAGCAGTACTTC. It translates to CASSDSGQGVSYEQYF.

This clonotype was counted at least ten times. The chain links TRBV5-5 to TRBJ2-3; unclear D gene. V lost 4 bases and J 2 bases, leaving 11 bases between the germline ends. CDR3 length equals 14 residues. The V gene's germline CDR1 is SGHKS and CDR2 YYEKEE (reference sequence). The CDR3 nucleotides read TGTGCCAGCAGCCCATCTAGTTTCACAGATACGCAGTATTTT. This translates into CASSPSSFTDTQYF.

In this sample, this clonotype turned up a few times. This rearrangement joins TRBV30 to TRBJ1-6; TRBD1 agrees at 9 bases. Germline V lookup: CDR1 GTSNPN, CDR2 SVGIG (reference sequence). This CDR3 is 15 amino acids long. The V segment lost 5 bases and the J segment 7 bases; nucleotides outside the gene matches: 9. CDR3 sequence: CAWDRDRASNSPLHF. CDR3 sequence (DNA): TGTGCCTGGGACCGGGACAGGGCGTCGAATTCACCCCTCCACTTT.

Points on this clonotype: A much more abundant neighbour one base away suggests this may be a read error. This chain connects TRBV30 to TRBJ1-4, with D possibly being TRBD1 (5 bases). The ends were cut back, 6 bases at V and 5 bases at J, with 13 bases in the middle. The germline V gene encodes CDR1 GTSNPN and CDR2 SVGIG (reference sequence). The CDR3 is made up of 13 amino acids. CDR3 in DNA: TGTGCCTGCAGCGACGGGGGGAATGAAAAACTGTTTTTT. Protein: CACSDGGNEKLFF.

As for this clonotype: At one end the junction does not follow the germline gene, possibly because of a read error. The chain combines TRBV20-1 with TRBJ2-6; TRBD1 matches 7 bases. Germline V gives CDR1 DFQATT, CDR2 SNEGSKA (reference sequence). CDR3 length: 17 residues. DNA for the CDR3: TGCAGTGCTATCAGGGGACAGCCTCACTCTGGGGCCAACGTCGTGACTTTC. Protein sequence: CSAIRGQPHSGANVVTF.

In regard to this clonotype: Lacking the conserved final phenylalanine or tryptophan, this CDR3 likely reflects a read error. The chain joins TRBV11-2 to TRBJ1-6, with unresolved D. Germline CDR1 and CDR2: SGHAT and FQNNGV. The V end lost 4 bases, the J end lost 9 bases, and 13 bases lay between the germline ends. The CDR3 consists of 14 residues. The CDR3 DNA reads TGTGCCAGCAGCTCTACGACGGTTTCTTCACCCCTCCACATT. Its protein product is CASSSTTVSSPLHI.

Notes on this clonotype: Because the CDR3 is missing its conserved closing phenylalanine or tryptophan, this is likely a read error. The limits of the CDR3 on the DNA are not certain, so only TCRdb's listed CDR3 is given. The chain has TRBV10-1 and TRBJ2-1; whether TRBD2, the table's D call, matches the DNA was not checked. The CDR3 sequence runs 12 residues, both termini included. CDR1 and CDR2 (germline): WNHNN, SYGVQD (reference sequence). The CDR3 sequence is CATGLAGDEQFS.

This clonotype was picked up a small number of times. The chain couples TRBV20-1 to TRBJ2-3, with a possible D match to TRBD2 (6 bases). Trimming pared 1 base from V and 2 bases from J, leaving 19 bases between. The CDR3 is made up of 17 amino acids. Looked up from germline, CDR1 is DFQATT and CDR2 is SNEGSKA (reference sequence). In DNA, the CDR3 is TGCAGTGCTAGAGGGGGTCTGGGCGGGATACCCACAGATACGCAGTATTTT. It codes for CSARGGLGGIPTDTQYF.

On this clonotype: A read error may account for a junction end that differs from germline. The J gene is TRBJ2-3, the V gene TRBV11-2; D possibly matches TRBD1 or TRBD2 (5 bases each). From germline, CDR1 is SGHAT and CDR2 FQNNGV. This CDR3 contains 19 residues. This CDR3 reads CASSLSSAAGVRGTDTRYF. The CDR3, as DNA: TGTGCCAGCAGCTTATCTAGTGCGGCGGGTGTACGGGGCACAGATACGCGGTATTTT.

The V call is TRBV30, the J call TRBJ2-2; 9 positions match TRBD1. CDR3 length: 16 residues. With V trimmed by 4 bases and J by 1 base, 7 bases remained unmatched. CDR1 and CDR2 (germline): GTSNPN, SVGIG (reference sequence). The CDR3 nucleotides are TGTGCCTGGACGCCCTTGGGACAGGGGAACACCGGGGAGCTGTTTTTT. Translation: CAWTPLGQGNTGELFF.

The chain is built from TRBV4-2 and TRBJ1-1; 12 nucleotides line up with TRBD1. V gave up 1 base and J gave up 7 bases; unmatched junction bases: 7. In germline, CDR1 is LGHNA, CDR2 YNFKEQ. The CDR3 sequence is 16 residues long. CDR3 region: CASSQGTGTGGFEAFF. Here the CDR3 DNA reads TGTGCCAGCAGCCAAGGTACCGGGACAGGGGGCTTTGAAGCTTTCTTT.

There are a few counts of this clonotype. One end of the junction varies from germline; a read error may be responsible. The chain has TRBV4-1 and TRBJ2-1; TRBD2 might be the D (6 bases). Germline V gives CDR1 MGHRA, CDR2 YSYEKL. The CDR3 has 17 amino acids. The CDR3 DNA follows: TGTGCCAGCAGCCTTTCGGAGACTGGAGGGGTATTAGATGATCAGTTCTTC. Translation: CASSLSETGGVLDDQFF.

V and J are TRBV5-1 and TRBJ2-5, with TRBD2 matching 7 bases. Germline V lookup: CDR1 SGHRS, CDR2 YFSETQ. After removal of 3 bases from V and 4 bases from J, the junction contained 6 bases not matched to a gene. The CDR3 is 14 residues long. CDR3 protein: CASSSGGVRETQYF. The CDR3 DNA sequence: TGCGCCAGCAGCTCGGGGGGAGTACGAGAGACCCAGTACTTC. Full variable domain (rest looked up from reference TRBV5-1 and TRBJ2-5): KAGVTQTPRYLIKTRGQQVTLSCSPISGHRSVSWYQQTPGQGLQFLFEYFSETQRNKGNFPGRFSGRQFSNSRSEMNVSTLELGDSALYLCASSSGGVRETQYFGPGTRLLVL.

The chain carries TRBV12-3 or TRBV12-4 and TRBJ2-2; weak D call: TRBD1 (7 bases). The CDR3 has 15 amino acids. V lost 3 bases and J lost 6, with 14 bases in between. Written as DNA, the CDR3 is TGTGCCAGCAGTTTGCGGGACAGTGAAGCCGGGGAGCTGTTTTTT. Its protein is CASSLRDSEAGELFF.

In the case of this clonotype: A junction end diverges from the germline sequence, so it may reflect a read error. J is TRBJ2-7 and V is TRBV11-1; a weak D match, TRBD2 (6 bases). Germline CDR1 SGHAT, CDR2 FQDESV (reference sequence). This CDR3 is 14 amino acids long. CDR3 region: CVSSLEGQSYEQYF. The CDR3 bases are TGTGTCAGCAGCTTGGAGGGGCAATCCTACGAGCAGTACTTC. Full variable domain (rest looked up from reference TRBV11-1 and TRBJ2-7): EAEVAQSPRYKITEKSQAVAFWCDPISGHATLYWYRQILGQGPELLVQFQDESVVDDSQLPKDRFSAERLKGVDSTLKIQPAELGDSAMYLCVSSLEGQSYEQYFGPGTRLTVT.

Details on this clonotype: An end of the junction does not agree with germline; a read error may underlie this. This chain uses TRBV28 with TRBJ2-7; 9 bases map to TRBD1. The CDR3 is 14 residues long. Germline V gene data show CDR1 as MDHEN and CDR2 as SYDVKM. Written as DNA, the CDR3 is TGTGGCAGCCGACCCGGGGACAGGGATGACGAGCAGTACTTC. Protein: CGSRPGDRDDEQYF. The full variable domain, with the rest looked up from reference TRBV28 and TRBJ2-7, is DVKVTQSSRYLVKRTGEKVFLECVQDMDHENMFWYRQDPGLGLRLIYFSYDVKMKEKGDIPEGYSVSREKKERFSLILESASTNQTSMYLCGSRPGDRDDEQYFGPGTRLTVT.

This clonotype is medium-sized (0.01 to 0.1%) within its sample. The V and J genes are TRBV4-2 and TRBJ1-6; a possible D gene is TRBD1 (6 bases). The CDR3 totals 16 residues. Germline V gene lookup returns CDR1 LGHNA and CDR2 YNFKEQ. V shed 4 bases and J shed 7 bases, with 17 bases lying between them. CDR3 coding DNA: TGTGCCAGCAGCCTCGGTCTGAGGGGGTCGAATTCACCCCTCCACTTT. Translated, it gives CASSLGLRGSNSPLHF.

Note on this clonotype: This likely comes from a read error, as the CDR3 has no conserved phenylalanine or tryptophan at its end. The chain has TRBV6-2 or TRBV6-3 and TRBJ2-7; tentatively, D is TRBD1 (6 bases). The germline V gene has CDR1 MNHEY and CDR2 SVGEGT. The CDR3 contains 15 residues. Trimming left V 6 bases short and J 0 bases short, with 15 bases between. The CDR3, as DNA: TGTGCCAGCAGGCTATCAACAGGGTCCTCCTACGAGCAGTACATC. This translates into CASRLSTGSSYEQYI.

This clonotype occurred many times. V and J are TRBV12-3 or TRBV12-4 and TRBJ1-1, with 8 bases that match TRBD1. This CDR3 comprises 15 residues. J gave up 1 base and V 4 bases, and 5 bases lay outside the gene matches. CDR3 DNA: TGTGCCAGCAGTTCGCGGACAGGGCGGAACACTGAAGCTTTCTTT. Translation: CASSSRTGRNTEAFF.